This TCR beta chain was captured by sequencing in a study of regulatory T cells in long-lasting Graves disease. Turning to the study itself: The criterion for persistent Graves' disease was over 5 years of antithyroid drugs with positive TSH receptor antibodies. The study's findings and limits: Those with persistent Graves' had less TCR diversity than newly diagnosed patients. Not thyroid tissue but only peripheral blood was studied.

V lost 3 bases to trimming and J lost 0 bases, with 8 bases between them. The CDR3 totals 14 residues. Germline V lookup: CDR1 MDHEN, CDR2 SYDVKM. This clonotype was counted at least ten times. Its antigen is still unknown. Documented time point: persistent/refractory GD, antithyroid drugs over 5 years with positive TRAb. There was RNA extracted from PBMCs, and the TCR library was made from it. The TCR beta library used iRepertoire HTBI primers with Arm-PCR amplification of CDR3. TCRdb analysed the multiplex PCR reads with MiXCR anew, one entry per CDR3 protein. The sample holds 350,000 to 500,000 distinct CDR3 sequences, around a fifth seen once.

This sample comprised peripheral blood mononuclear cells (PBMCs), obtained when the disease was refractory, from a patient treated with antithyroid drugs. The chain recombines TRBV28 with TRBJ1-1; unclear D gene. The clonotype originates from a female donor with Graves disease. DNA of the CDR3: TGTGCCAGCAGTTTTGTAAGGCTGAACACTGAAGCTTTCTTT. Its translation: CASSFVRLNTEAFF.